This T cell receptor (beta chain) was recorded in a study of blood T cell repertoires in COVID-19. Deletions cut 5 bases from V and 3 bases from J, with 14 bases between. The CDR3 spans 14 residues. The germline gives CDR1 SGHAT, CDR2 FQNNGV. In the original workflow: It was from reference gene primer amplification that nucleated cell counts were estimated. Using immunoSEQ multiplex PCR, the repertoire was profiled, and TCRdb retains in-frame clones only, with some absent. V and J calls and clone size are as listed in that table; D and trimming were resolved from the DNA. The data show around 29,000 clones, 77% seen once.

The sample consisted of peripheral blood. The J gene is TRBJ2-7, the V gene TRBV11-2; D is possibly TRBD2 (6 bases). This sequence originates from a woman in her 70s with active or convalescent COVID-19. This CDR3 is CASSVRGNFYEQYF. DNA of the CDR3: TGTGCCAGCAGCGTTCGGGGGAACTTCTACGAGCAGTACTTC.